Sequencing of this T cell receptor beta chain was carried out in a study of blood T cell repertoires in COVID-19. CDR3 length: 15 amino acids. V dropped 5 bases and J dropped 6; count of bases not matched to a gene: 10. Germline assignment: CDR1 MNHEY and CDR2 SVGAGI. Some clones are missing from TCRdb's copy, which holds only in-frame ones; the method was immunoSEQ multiplex PCR. The data show around 100,000 clones, with roughly 86% seen just once and 20% held by the top ten. Sample: peripheral blood. The sequence was obtained from a human donor in a cohort sampled during active COVID-19. The rearrangement joins TRBV6-5 to TRBJ1-1, with 9 bases aligning to TRBD1. CDR3 bases: TGTGCCAGCAGTCGCGGGGGACAGGGAGGCGCTGAAGCTTTCTTT. This codes for CASSRGGQGGAEAFF.